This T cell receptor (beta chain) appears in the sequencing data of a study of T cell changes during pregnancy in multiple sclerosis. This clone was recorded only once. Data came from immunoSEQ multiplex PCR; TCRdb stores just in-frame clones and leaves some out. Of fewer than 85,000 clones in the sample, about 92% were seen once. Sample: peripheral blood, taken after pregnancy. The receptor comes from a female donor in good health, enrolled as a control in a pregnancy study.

Written as DNA, the CDR3 is TGTGCCAGCAGACCGGGACTAGCGGGAGAGGGGATCAACACGGATACGCAGTATTTT. Its protein is CASRPGLAGEGINTDTQYF. The chain carries TRBV7-9 and TRBJ2-3; 14 positions match TRBD2. The germline V gene has CDR1 SEHNR and CDR2 FQNEAQ (reference sequence). The trim removed 6 bases at V and 6 bases at J, leaving 17 bases unmatched. The CDR3 covers 19 residues.